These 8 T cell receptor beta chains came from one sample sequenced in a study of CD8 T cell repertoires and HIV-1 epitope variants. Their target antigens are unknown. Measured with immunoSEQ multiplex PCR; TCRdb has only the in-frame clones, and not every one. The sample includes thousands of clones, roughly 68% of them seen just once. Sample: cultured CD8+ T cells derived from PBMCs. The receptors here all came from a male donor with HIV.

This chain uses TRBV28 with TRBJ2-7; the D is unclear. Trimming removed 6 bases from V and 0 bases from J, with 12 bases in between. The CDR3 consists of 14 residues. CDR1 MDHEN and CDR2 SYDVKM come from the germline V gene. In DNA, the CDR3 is TGTGCCAGCAGGCTGGAAGATAGCTCCTACGAGCAGTACTTC. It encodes CASRLEDSSYEQYF.

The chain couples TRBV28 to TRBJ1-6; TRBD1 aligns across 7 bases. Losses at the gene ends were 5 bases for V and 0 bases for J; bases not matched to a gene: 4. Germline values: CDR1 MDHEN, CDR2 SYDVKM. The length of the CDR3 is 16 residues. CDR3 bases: TGTGCCAGCAGTCCGACAGGGAGCTCCTATAATTCACCCCTCCACTTT. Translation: CASSPTGSSYNSPLHF.

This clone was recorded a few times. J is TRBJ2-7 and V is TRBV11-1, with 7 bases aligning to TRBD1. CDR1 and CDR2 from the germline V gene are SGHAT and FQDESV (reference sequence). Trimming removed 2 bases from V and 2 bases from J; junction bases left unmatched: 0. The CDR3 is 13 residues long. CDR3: CASSLQGAYEQYF. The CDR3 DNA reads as TGTGCCAGCAGCTTACAGGGGGCCTACGAGCAGTACTTC.

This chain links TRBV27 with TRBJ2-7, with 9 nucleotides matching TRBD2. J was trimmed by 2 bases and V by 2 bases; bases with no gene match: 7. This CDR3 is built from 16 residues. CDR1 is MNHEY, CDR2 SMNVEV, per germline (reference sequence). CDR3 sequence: CASSLRLTSGTYEQYF. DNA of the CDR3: TGTGCCAGCAGTTTAAGGTTGACTAGCGGAACCTACGAGCAGTACTTC.

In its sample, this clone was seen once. CDR3 amino acids: CASREEQVYNEQFF. DNA of the CDR3: TGTGCCAGCCGAGAAGAACAGGTGTACAATGAGCAGTTCTTC. The chain has TRBV28 and TRBJ2-1, with TRBD1 as a possible D gene (5 bases). Looked up from germline, CDR1 is MDHEN and CDR2 is SYDVKM. The CDR3 is 14 residues long. V lost 8 bases to trimming and J lost 4 bases, with 15 bases between them.

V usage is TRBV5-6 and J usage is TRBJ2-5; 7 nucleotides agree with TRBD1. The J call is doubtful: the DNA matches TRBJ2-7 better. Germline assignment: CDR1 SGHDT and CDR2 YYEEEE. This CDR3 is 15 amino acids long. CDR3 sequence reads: CASTGVETGNYEQYF. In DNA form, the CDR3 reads TGTGCCAGCACCGGGGTAGAGACAGGGAATTACGAGCAGTACTTC.

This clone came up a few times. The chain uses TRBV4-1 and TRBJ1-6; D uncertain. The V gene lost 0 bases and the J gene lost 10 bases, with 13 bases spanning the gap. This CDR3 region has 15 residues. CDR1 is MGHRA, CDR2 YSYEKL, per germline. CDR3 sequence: CASSQDFSPLSPLHF. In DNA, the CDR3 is TGCGCCAGCAGCCAAGATTTCAGTCCTCTATCACCCCTCCACTTT.

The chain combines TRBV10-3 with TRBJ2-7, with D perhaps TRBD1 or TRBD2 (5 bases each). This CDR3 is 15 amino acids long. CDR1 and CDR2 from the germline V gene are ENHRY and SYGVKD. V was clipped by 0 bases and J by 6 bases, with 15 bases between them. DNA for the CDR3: TGTGCCATCAGTGAGTCAGGACTCTCCACAGGCGAGCAGTACTTC. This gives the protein CAISESGLSTGEQYF.